This T cell receptor beta chain was captured by sequencing in a study of blood T cell repertoires in COVID-19. Background on the study: Samples came from the United States, Italy and Spain, spanning acute and convalescent COVID-19.

Ages ranged from roughly 18 to 100 years, with residence in about two dozen US areas. Self-reported history from a screening survey and questionnaire set each donor's cohort. The J segment lost 8 bases and the V segment lost 5 bases, leaving 4 bases of the junction unmatched. The length of the CDR3 is 13 residues. Germline V gene data show CDR1 as LNHDA and CDR2 as SQIVND (reference sequence). Profiled with immunoSEQ multiplex PCR; TCRdb holds only in-frame clones, not every one. This sample has roughly 150,000 clones, with roughly three quarters found just once. The sequence was obtained from a woman between 45 and 65 years old who had recovered from COVID-19. The chain is built from TRBV19 and TRBJ1-4; 8 positions agree with TRBD1. Sequencing was carried out using PBMCs or T cells enriched from blood (not recorded which). The CDR3: CASSDRGGEKLFF. CDR3 sequence (DNA): TGTGCCAGTAGTGACAGGGGCGGAGAAAAACTGTTTTTT.